This T cell receptor (beta chain) was sequenced for a study of PD-1 blockade in classical Hodgkin lymphoma. Data came from immunoSEQ multiplex PCR; TCRdb stores just in-frame clones and leaves some out. The data hold over 60,000 clones, with approximately 94% observed a single time. The germline V gene has CDR1 MGHDK and CDR2 SYGVNS. V was cut by 1 base and J by 4 bases, with 7 bases left in between. The CDR3 consists of 14 residues. Regarding time point: cycle 4 day 1 (C4D1), after six to seven weeks of nivolumab. All patients experienced relapse after autologous stem cell transplantation, and brentuximab vedotin exposure was variable.

The source of this sequence is a human donor with classical Hodgkin lymphoma. The J gene is TRBJ1-4, the V gene TRBV25-1, with D unclear. Sequencing used peripheral blood mononuclear cells (PBMCs), obtained before the fourth cycle of nivolumab. The CDR3 DNA follows: TGTGCCAGCAGTGAATCTGGGGATAATGAAAAACTGTTTTTT. Translating gives CASSESGDNEKLFF.